This TCR beta chain was captured in a study of T-cell memory formation after mild COVID-19. Across the whole study: TCR clustering was largely donor specific. Findings and limits, study-wide: CD4/CD8 balance characterized clones contracting day 15 to 85, and CD4+ skew characterized later expanders. Within pre-infection memory, some responding clones were found, suggesting cross-reactive memory joined.

The V end lost 4 bases, the J end lost 4 bases, and 13 bases lay between the germline ends. This CDR3 is built from 14 residues. Germline-derived CDR1 and CDR2 are SGHNT and YYREEE (reference sequence). This clonotype was found a few times. Its matching antigen is unknown. TCR alpha and TCR beta cDNA libraries carrying sample barcodes and UMIs were produced by 5'RACE using constant-segment primers. TCRdb independently ran MiXCR on the 5' RACE reads; one entry per CDR3 protein. The table lists under 550,000 distinct CDR3 sequences, roughly 18% of them singletons. The sequence was obtained from a man younger than 30 who had mild COVID-19 (a few samples of this study predate the infection). Cell type and time point are not known. Sequenced: PBMCs or a T cell subset sorted from them (not recorded which). The chain is built from TRBV5-4 and TRBJ2-3, with a tentative D call TRBD1 (5 bases). CDR3 sequence reads: CASSPRAGPDTQYF. The DNA of the CDR3 is TGTGCCAGCAGCCCACGGGCAGGGCCAGATACGCAGTATTTT.